The rows below give T cell receptor beta chains drawn from one sample of a study of response to subunit inactivated influenza vaccine. TCRdb reanalysed the RT-PCR reads using MiXCR and keeps one entry per CDR3 protein. The table lists around 540,000 distinct CDR3 sequences, approximately 12% of them singletons, with 10% in the top ten. The sequences come from PBMCs from blood, collected on the day of vaccination. Every receptor here comes from a man in his forties or fifties who received an inactivated influenza vaccine. The CDR3 runs from the conserved cysteine through the conserved F or W. D genes are given only for firm matches. Part of the rows lack a size; the others show once, few, many or a class for expanded clones.

d_call,clone_size,j_call,v_call,cdr3_nt,cdr3_aa
TRBD2,once,TRBJ2-7,TRBV20-1,TGCTGTGCGGAGACCCCCGGTGGCGGGAGGATTTACGAGCAGTACTTC,CCAETPGGGRIYEQYF
TRBD1,NA,TRBJ2-3,TRBV2,TGTGCCAGCCCTACCGGGACAGTACAGTATTTT,CASPTGTVQYF
TRBD1,few,TRBJ1-1,TRBV6-1,TGTGCCAGCAGTAGTTCGGGACAGGGGGCCTCCACTGAAGCTTTCTTT,CASSSSGQGASTEAFF
NA,NA,TRBJ2-5,TRBV7-2,TGTGCCAGCAGCTTAGTCTACAAAGAGACCCAGTACTTC,CASSLVYKETQYF
NA,NA,TRBJ2-5,TRBV10-3,TGTGCCATCAGTGAGGGGACCCTTGGGACCCAGTACTTC,CAISEGTLGTQYF
TRBD1,NA,TRBJ2-5,TRBV12-3/TRBV12-4,TGTGCCAGCAGTTTTGGACAGGGCAGGGTGGAGACCCAGTACTTC,CASSFGQGRVETQYF
TRBD1,few,TRBJ2-2,TRBV12-3/TRBV12-4,TGTGCCAGCAGTTTAGGGGCCGGGACAGGGGTCACCGGGGAGCTGTTTTTT,CASSLGAGTGVTGELFF
NA,many,TRBJ1-6,TRBV5-1,TGCGCCAGCAGTTCTACTCCCGGACAGCGGAATAATTCACCCCTCCACTTT,CASSSTPGQRNNSPLHF
NA,many,TRBJ1-1,TRBV12-3/TRBV12-4,TGTGCCAGCAGCCAAAACAGGGCTGAAGCTTTCTTT,CASSQNRAEAFF
NA,few,TRBJ2-7,TRBV5-1,TGCGCCAGCAGCCCAGGAGATCTCCTCTACGAGCAGTACTTC,CASSPGDLLYEQYF
TRBD1,NA,TRBJ1-5,TRBV7-2,TGTGCCAGCAGCGCCCCCCCAGGGGGAGCCAATCAGCCCCAGCATTTT,CASSAPPGGANQPQHF
TRBD1,many,TRBJ2-1,TRBV5-1,TGCGCCAGCAGGGGGTCTGACAGGGCGGACTACAATGAGCAGTTCTTC,CASRGSDRADYNEQFF
NA,NA,TRBJ1-5,TRBV5-6,TGTGCCAGCAGCTTCGGGACGGGTGGGGGCAATCAGCCCCAGCATTTT,CASSFGTGGGNQPQHF
NA,NA,TRBJ2-7,TRBV6-2/TRBV6-3,TGTGCCAGCAGTTACAATTTCGAAGAGGTCTCCTACGAGCAGTACTTC,CASSYNFEEVSYEQYF
TRBD2,NA,TRBJ2-3,TRBV6-2/TRBV6-3,TGTGCCAGCAGTTTACTAGCGAGTTACGATGTAGGAGATACGCAGTATTTT,CASSLLASYDVGDTQYF
TRBD2,few,TRBJ2-7,TRBV28,TGTGCCAGCAGTTTAGTCCTTGGGGTAGCGGGGCGCTACGAGCAGTACTTC,CASSLVLGVAGRYEQYF
NA,many,TRBJ2-1,TRBV7-9,TGTGCCAGCAGCCCACAGACGGGGAGCTCCTACAATGAGCAGTTCTTC,CASSPQTGSSYNEQFF
NA,NA,TRBJ2-5,TRBV5-1,TGCGCCAGCAGCTGGGGGAAGGGCGGAGAGACCCAGTACTTC,CASSWGKGGETQYF
NA,many,TRBJ2-5,TRBV18,TGTGCCAGCTCACAGAACAAGCAAGAGACCCAGTACTTC,CASSQNKQETQYF
NA,NA,TRBJ2-1,TRBV6-5,TGTGCCAGCAGTTACGGCCTCAGCACCTACAATGAGCAGTTCTTC,CASSYGLSTYNEQFF
TRBD1,many,TRBJ2-1,TRBV11-1,TGTGCCAGCAGCGATAGCTTCGGGACAGGGGACCCGTACAATGAGCAGTTCTTC,CASSDSFGTGDPYNEQFF
TRBD1,few,TRBJ2-7,TRBV20-1,TGCAGTGCTAGAGATCTCCTTCGGGACAGGGCACACGAGCAGTACTTC,CSARDLLRDRAHEQYF
NA,few,TRBJ1-3,TRBV7-2,TGTGCCAGCAGCTTAGTGGCAGGGCGCTCTGGAAACACCATATATTTT,CASSLVAGRSGNTIYF
TRBD2,few,TRBJ2-1,TRBV4-3,TGCGCCAGCAGCCAGCTAGCGGAAGGCTCCTACAATGAGCAGTTCTTC,CASSQLAEGSYNEQFF
NA,few,TRBJ2-7,TRBV24-1,TGTGCCACCAGTGATTCCAGGGCGGCATGGGACGAGCAGTACTTC,CATSDSRAAWDEQYF
NA,few,TRBJ2-2,TRBV10-3,TGTGCCATCAGCGTTCCGAGCTACGCGAACACCGGGGAGCTGTTTTTT,CAISVPSYANTGELFF
NA,few,TRBJ2-7,TRBV28,TGTGCCAGCAGCCCTACAGGTGTGGCCTTCGAGCAGTACTTC,CASSPTGVAFEQYF
NA,NA,TRBJ2-1,TRBV28,TGTGCCAGCAGCGGGGGATGGATCAATGAGCAGTTCTTC,CASSGGWINEQFF
NA,NA,TRBJ2-5,TRBV3-1,TGTGCCAGCAGCCAAGATCCAGGATTACAAGAGACCCAGTACTTC,CASSQDPGLQETQYF
TRBD1,few,TRBJ2-1,TRBV29-1,TGCAGCGTCCTTCCGGGACAGGGGAAGGAGCAGTTCTTC,CSVLPGQGKEQFF
TRBD2,NA,TRBJ2-1,TRBV24-1,TGTGCCACCAGTGATTCTAGCGGGAGTGTGAATGAGCAGTTCTTC,CATSDSSGSVNEQFF
NA,NA,TRBJ2-1,TRBV24-1,TGTGCCACCAGTGATCCCCAGGGGGCTAGCGGGACCTGGATTGAGCAGTTCTTC,CATSDPQGASGTWIEQFF
NA,NA,TRBJ2-7,TRBV15,TGTGCCACCAGCAGAGATATATACGAGCAGTACTTC,CATSRDIYEQYF
NA,few,TRBJ1-2,TRBV12-3/TRBV12-4,TGTGCCAGCAGTTTTTCGGGTGGGGGAGATGGCTACACCTTC,CASSFSGGGDGYTF
TRBD2,few,TRBJ2-1,TRBV5-1,TGCGCCAGCAGCTCCGGGACTAGCATCCCGGTCAATGAGCAGTTCTTC,CASSSGTSIPVNEQFF
NA,NA,TRBJ2-7,TRBV6-5,TGTGCCAGCAGTTACTTGGGACGGTCCTACGAGCAGTACTTC,CASSYLGRSYEQYF
TRBD1,few,TRBJ1-2,TRBV4-3,TGCGCCAGCAGCCAAGATTTAGGCAGGGGGTCCGGCTACACCTTC,CASSQDLGRGSGYTF